This T cell receptor beta chain was profiled in a study of blood T cell repertoires in COVID-19. Per the original methods: Amplification with reference gene primers provided the estimates of nucleated cell counts. Sequencing used immunoSEQ multiplex PCR; TCRdb keeps in-frame clones, though not all of them. V, J and clone size are taken as reported in that table, and D and trimming were inferred from the DNA itself. The table has about 190,000 clones, around 90% seen once. J lost 4 bases, V lost 2 bases, and 8 bases had no gene match. The germline V gene encodes CDR1 KGHSH and CDR2 LQKENI. This CDR3 region has 16 residues.

J is TRBJ1-2 and V is TRBV18; 9 bases align to TRBD1. The TCR sequence derives from a middle-aged man with acute or convalescent COVID-19. Sequenced input: peripheral blood. CDR3 protein: CASSPTRTGEGYGYTF. CDR3 sequence (DNA): TGTGCCAGCTCACCAACCCGGACAGGGGAAGGCTATGGCTACACCTTC. Using reference TRBV18 and TRBJ1-2 for the parts outside the CDR3, the full variable domain is NAGVMQNPRHLVRRRGQEARLRCSPMKGHSHVYWYRQLPEEGLKFMVYLQKENIIDESGMPKERFSAEFPKEGPSILRIQQVVRGDSAAYFCASSPTRTGEGYGYTFGSGTRLTVV.